These T cell receptor beta chains were read from a single sample in a study of T cells in Graves' hyperthyroidism and ophthalmopathy. Via MiXCR, TCRdb re-called the multiplex PCR reads, giving one row per CDR3 protein. The sample comprises 350,000 to 400,000 distinct CDR3 sequences, about 15% of which are singletons, and roughly 33% rests with the top ten. Sequencing was performed on blood. The origin of the receptors is a woman aged 25-40 years with Graves' hyperthyroidism. Both conserved end residues are trimmed from each CDR3.

TRBV6-1	ASSSYRSSYEQY
TRBV28	ASRGWGNSYEQY
TRBV2	ASSEEREAYGYT
TRBV20-1	SARTVSGNTIY
TRBV5-1	ASSPHEQMNTGELF
TRBV5-4	ASSTGTERGSQKLF
TRBV6-1	ASSSGRTSEQY
TRBV7-7	ASSPQAAAYNEQF
TRBV6-1	ASRDSLSGYT
TRBV5-1	ASRTSGDSYNEQF
TRBV11-1	ASSQGLAGGHPF
TRBV3-1	ASSQDSTTNTGELF
TRBV2	ASSEALRHPGPQH
TRBV10-3	AISEGPAEGYT
TRBV7-9	ASSYPNYLNTEAF
TRBV10-2	ASRSGSSSYNEQF
TRBV28	ASSLPLASSGANEQF
TRBV28	ASKSRQGARETQY
TRBV29-1	SVHYPNTEAF
TRBV28	ASTPRTGITYGYT
TRBV5-1	ASSPPASGSSYNEQF
TRBV5-1	ASSLDLRSYEQY
TRBV28	ASSLAKGVNSPLH
TRBV3-1	ASSQVPPDRRVYNEQF
TRBV3-1	ASSQGLAGPSLQY
TRBV6-1	ASSESVVGYEQY
TRBV30	ACLTGLDEQY
TRBV6-1	ASSSQRTVDTEAF
TRBV20-1	SAPTGLAGVYEQY
TRBV28	ASSPGLAGAEQETQY
TRBV27	ASSLSWQGYEQY
TRBV28	ASSLGGSENEQY
TRBV10-3	AISPTVQPQH
TRBV10-3	AISVSGSPTDTQY
TRBV7-2	ASSSHRLGSYEQY
TRBV6-1	ASKLPGQSYEQY
TRBV7-6	ASSLFRSGEQF
TRBV27	ASSLAYANTGELF